The 30 T cell receptor beta chains below all came from one sample that was sequenced in a study of T cells in Graves' hyperthyroidism and ophthalmopathy. Researchers took RNA transcripts and amplified the TCR beta CDR3 regions from them. First-round RT-PCR of the TCR CDR3 relied on the HTBI primer set. TCRdb analysed the multiplex PCR reads with MiXCR anew, one entry per CDR3 protein. The sample lists over 700,000 distinct CDR3 sequences; roughly 40% were seen once. Sequencing was carried out using blood. The receptor set was obtained from a young man with Graves' hyperthyroidism.

As for this clonotype: The junction and the germline gene differ at one end; a read error may be behind it. The chain couples TRBV7-3 to TRBJ2-6, with D hard to call. The CDR3 is 15 residues long. CDR1 SGHTA and CDR2 FQGTGA come from the germline V gene. CDR3 in DNA: TGTGTCAGCAGCTTTAACAGTGCTGGGGCCAACGTCCTGACTTTC. Translated: CVSSFNSAGANVLTF.

The chain joins TRBV5-1 to TRBJ2-7; D gene uncertain. Germline CDR1 reads SGHRS; CDR2 reads YFSETQ. Trimming pared 4 bases from V and 0 bases from J, leaving 11 bases between. This CDR3 contains 14 residues. The CDR3 spells CASSEENSSYEQYF. The CDR3 nucleotides read TGCGCCAGCAGCGAGGAGAATAGCTCCTACGAGCAGTACTTC.

This clonotype was picked up many times. CDR3 protein: CSVESGYGYTF. CDR3 nucleotides: TGCAGCGTTGAATCAGGGTACGGCTACACCTTC. The chain carries TRBV29-1 and TRBJ1-2; possibly TRBD1 for D (5 bases). The ends were cut back, 2 bases at V and 8 bases at J, with 9 bases in the middle. The CDR3 spans 11 residues. From germline, CDR1 is SQVTM and CDR2 ANQGSEA.

Note on this clonotype: The junction does not match germline at one end; this may be a read error. This chain joins TRBV9 and TRBJ2-2; D is perhaps TRBD1 (6 bases). This CDR3 has 14 residues. CDR1 is SGDLS, CDR2 YYNGEE, per germline. CDR3 residues: CASSVVGDTGEPFF. CDR3 DNA sequence: TGTGCCAGCAGCGTAGTCGGGGACACCGGGGAGCCGTTTTTT.

This clonotype appeared a few times. The chain combines TRBV7-9 with TRBJ1-6; D may be TRBD1 (6 bases). The CDR3 has 16 residues. With 4 bases removed from V and 5 bases from J, the gap between germline ends came to 15 bases. The V gene's germline CDR1 is SEHNR and CDR2 FQNEAQ (reference sequence). The CDR3 DNA sequence: TGTGCCAGCAGCTCACCCACTCGGGGGCATAATTCACCCCTCCACTTT. It translates to CASSSPTRGHNSPLHF. The full variable domain, rest sourced from reference TRBV7-9 and TRBJ1-6, is DTGVSQNPRHKITKRGQNVTFRCDPISEHNRLYWYRQTLGQGPEFLTYFQNEAQLEKSRLLSDRFSAERPKGSFSTLEIQRTEQGDSAMYLCASSSPTRGHNSPLHFGNGTRLTVT.

In its sample, this clonotype was seen many times. This sequence joins TRBV7-8 and TRBJ2-2; D not resolved. CDR1 and CDR2 from the germline V gene are SGHVS and FQNEAQ. The CDR3 spans 14 residues. Trimming removed 3 bases from V and 0 bases from J, with 5 bases in between. The DNA of the CDR3 is TGTGCCAGCAGCTTGAGGACGAACACCGGGGAGCTGTTTTTT. Protein product: CASSLRTNTGELFF. Together with reference TRBV7-8 and TRBJ2-2, the CDR3 gives the full variable domain: GAGVSQSPRYKVAKRGQDVALRCDPISGHVSLFWYQQALGQGPEFLTYFQNEAQLDKSGLPSDRFFAERPEGSVSTLKIQRTQQEDSAVYLCASSLRTNTGELFFGEGSRLTVL.

CDR3 loop: CASSRARVGTGELFF. CDR3 DNA sequence: TGTGCCAGCAGCCGAGCTCGAGTAGGGACCGGGGAGCTGTTTTTT. The rearrangement uses TRBV7-9 and TRBJ2-2; D gene uncertain. The CDR3 totals 15 residues. Germline V CDR1 and CDR2: SEHNR, FQNEAQ (reference sequence). V lost 5 bases to trimming and J lost 5 bases, with 15 bases between them.

This clonotype was counted ten times or more. The rearrangement links TRBV19 to TRBJ2-2; D gene unclear. The CDR3 has 13 amino acids. Germline V lookup: CDR1 LNHDA, CDR2 SQIVND (reference sequence). V dropped 6 bases and J dropped 3 bases, with 8 bases sitting between them. In DNA form, the CDR3 reads TGTGCCAGTAGCACGAGTTACACCGGGGAGCTGTTTTTT. Its translation: CASSTSYTGELFF.

This clonotype occurred many times. This chain joins TRBV19 and TRBJ1-2; D remains ambiguous. Germline CDR1 and CDR2: LNHDA and SQIVND (reference sequence). The germline V and J ends were trimmed by 1 base and 4 bases, with 10 bases remaining between them. This CDR3 is built from 14 residues. The CDR3 DNA sequence: TGTGCCAGTAGTATAGGTGCAGGACGCTATGGCTACACCTTC. It codes for CASSIGAGRYGYTF.

This clonotype showed up many times. V gene TRBV10-2 combines with J gene TRBJ2-7; 7 bases are a match to TRBD2. V shed 8 bases, J shed 2 bases, and the junction held 3 bases outside the gene matches. Germline V gene data show CDR1 as WSHSY and CDR2 as SAAADI. The CDR3 totals 12 residues. The CDR3 sequence: CASWDYTYEQYF. DNA for the CDR3: TGCGCCAGCTGGGACTACACCTACGAGCAGTACTTC.

The chain joins TRBV29-1 to TRBJ2-7; D is undetermined. V lost 8 bases, J lost 4 bases, and 12 bases lay in between. CDR3 length: 11 residues. CDR1 and CDR2 from the germline V gene are SQVTM and ANQGSEA. In DNA, the CDR3 is TGCAGCCCCTCGCTAGGGTACGAGCAGTACTTC. Translating it yields CSPSLGYEQYF.

This clonotype was counted at least ten times. The J gene is TRBJ1-1, the V gene TRBV29-1; weak D call: TRBD1 (6 bases). CDR1 is SQVTM, CDR2 ANQGSEA, per germline. Trimming pared 6 bases from V and 4 bases from J, leaving 15 bases between. The CDR3 runs to 13 residues. This chain's CDR3 is CSVLTGLGTEAFF. CDR3 nucleotide sequence: TGCAGCGTCCTCACAGGGTTAGGCACTGAAGCTTTCTTT.

The CDR3 coding sequence is TGCGCCAGCAGCTTAAGGGGCGGGGGGGCCGAAGATACGCAGTATTTT. This encodes CASSLRGGGAEDTQYF. The V gene is TRBV5-1, the J gene TRBJ2-3; the match to TRBD2 covers 9 bases. CDR1 SGHRS and CDR2 YFSETQ come from the germline V gene. V dropped 2 bases and J dropped 5; count of bases not matched to a gene: 9. The CDR3 runs to 16 residues.

The gene calls are TRBV4-2 and TRBJ2-5; the match to TRBD2 covers 9 bases. This CDR3 has 18 amino acids. The V and J ends lost 5 bases and 0 bases, in that order; junction bases with no gene match: 13. Per the germline V gene, CDR1 is LGHNA and CDR2 is YNFKEQ. The CDR3 DNA reads as TGTGCCAGCAGCTCATCGGGTAGCGGGGGTTCGTACCAAGAGACCCAGTACTTC. Translation gives CASSSSGSGGSYQETQYF.

This clonotype was observed a few times. The V gene is TRBV20-1, the J gene TRBJ1-1, with 7 bases aligning to TRBD1. Germline values: CDR1 DFQATT, CDR2 SNEGSKA (reference sequence). The CDR3 has 15 residues. J gave up 4 bases and V 2 bases, and 10 bases lay outside the gene matches. DNA of the CDR3: TGCAGTGCTAGACAGGCAGGGGGAGAGATCACTGAAGCTTTCTTT. Translation: CSARQAGGEITEAFF.

This clonotype has a count of ten or more. CDR3 coding DNA: TGTGCCAGCAGGACAGGGGACGAGACCCAGTACTTC. This translates into CASRTGDETQYF. The chain is built from TRBV2 and TRBJ2-5, with 8 positions matching TRBD1. V dropped 6 bases and J dropped 5; count of bases not matched to a gene: 2. The germline gives CDR1 SNHLY, CDR2 FYNNEI. The CDR3 consists of 12 residues.

This clonotype was detected many times. The chain employs TRBV7-6 and TRBJ2-7; D is undetermined. Germline CDR1 reads SGHVS; CDR2 reads FNYEAQ. The V end lost 4 bases, the J end lost 5 bases, and 12 bases lay between the germline ends. The CDR3 runs to 13 residues. DNA for the CDR3: TGTGCCAGCAGCTCGGGCGGAAGCAACGAGCAGTACTTC. Translation gives CASSSGGSNEQYF.

V and J are TRBV7-8 and TRBJ1-1, with D unclear. Germline V gene sequence: CDR1 SGHVS, CDR2 FQNEAQ. Trimming pared 0 bases from V and 1 base from J, leaving 15 bases between. This CDR3 comprises 17 residues. The CDR3: CASSLARIGGQNTEAFF. Here the CDR3 DNA reads TGTGCCAGCAGCTTAGCGCGTATAGGAGGGCAGAACACTGAAGCTTTCTTT.

This clonotype was seen a handful of times. V and J are TRBV7-2 and TRBJ2-5, with a tentative D call TRBD2 (5 bases). With 5 bases removed from V and 7 bases from J, the gap between germline ends came to 17 bases. The CDR3 totals 14 residues. Germline CDR1 and CDR2: SGHTA and FQGNSA. The CDR3 DNA sequence: TGTGCCAGCAGCCCCGGACTGCGAAGCGGGACCCAGTACTTC. This gives the protein CASSPGLRSGTQYF.

This clonotype was seen at least ten times. The V and J genes are TRBV15 and TRBJ1-1; a possible D gene is TRBD1 (5 bases). Trimming took 6 bases from V and 1 from J, leaving 9 bases between them. This CDR3 comprises 13 residues. CDR1 and CDR2 (germline): LNHNV, YYDKDF (reference sequence). CDR3: CATRGGTNTEAFF. The CDR3 region has the DNA TGTGCCACCAGGGGGGGGACGAACACTGAAGCTTTCTTT.

V usage is TRBV6-1 and J usage is TRBJ1-5; D perhaps matches TRBD1 (6 bases). Germline values: CDR1 MNHNS, CDR2 SASEGT. V gave up 6 bases and J gave up 1 base, with 16 bases separating them. CDR3 length: 16 amino acids. The CDR3 region is CASRRGAGISNQPQHF. CDR3 DNA: TGTGCCAGCAGACGGGGGGCGGGAATAAGCAATCAGCCCCAGCATTTT.

This clonotype was picked up many times. The V call is TRBV10-3, the J call TRBJ1-4, with D possibly matching TRBD1 (6 bases). The ends were cut back, 3 bases at V and 5 bases at J, with 13 bases in the middle. The CDR3 spans 15 residues. Germline V gene lookup returns CDR1 ENHRY and CDR2 SYGVKD. The CDR3 sequence: CAISDGGLSNEKLFF. DNA of the CDR3: TGTGCCATCAGTGATGGGGGGCTCTCCAATGAAAAACTGTTTTTT.

This sequence joins TRBV25-1 and TRBJ2-7; 9 nucleotides agree with TRBD2. Germline V gene sequence: CDR1 MGHDK, CDR2 SYGVNS. The CDR3 is 12 residues long. J lost 4 bases, V lost 10 bases, and 5 bases had no gene match. Here the CDR3 reads CATTGLAYEQYF. Written as DNA, the CDR3 is TGTGCCACCACCGGACTAGCGTACGAGCAGTACTTC.

The V gene is TRBV13, the J gene TRBJ1-3, with 7 bases lining up with TRBD1. J gave up 0 bases and V 7 bases, and 9 bases lay outside the gene matches. Germline lookup yields CDR1 PRHDT and CDR2 FYEKMQ (reference sequence). This CDR3 is 16 amino acids long. The CDR3 bases are TGTGCCAGCATCTCACCGACAGGGCTCTCTGGAAACACCATATATTTT. This sequence encodes CASISPTGLSGNTIYF.

This clonotype showed up just a few times. The V call is TRBV5-6, the J call TRBJ2-5; TRBD2 matches 8 bases. CDR3 length: 15 amino acids. Losses at the gene ends were 0 bases for V and 2 bases for J; bases not matched to a gene: 3. Germline lookup yields CDR1 SGHDT and CDR2 YYEEEE. The CDR3 spells CASSLAGTRQETQYF. The CDR3 DNA follows: TGTGCCAGCAGCTTGGCCGGGACTAGGCAAGAGACCCAGTACTTC.

J is TRBJ2-2 and V is TRBV7-9, with 10 bases aligning to TRBD1. The V gene end was trimmed by 4 bases and the J gene end by 5 bases; junction bases not matched to a gene: 4. Germline V gene data show CDR1 as SEHNR and CDR2 as FQNEAQ (reference sequence). The CDR3 extends over 15 amino acids. Written as DNA, the CDR3 is TGTGCCAGCAGCTCAGCGGGACAGGGGACCGGGGAGCTGTTTTTT. This sequence encodes CASSSAGQGTGELFF.

The chain couples TRBV5-1 to TRBJ2-7; TRBD2 might be the D (5 bases). This CDR3 has 16 residues. In germline, CDR1 is SGHRS, CDR2 YFSETQ. V was cut by 4 bases and J by 2 bases, with 19 bases left in between. The CDR3 here is CASSPAVATGTYEQYF. CDR3 nucleotides: TGCGCCAGCAGCCCAGCCGTGGCCACCGGGACCTACGAGCAGTACTTC.

At least ten counts were recorded for this clonotype. This chain connects TRBV12-3 or TRBV12-4 to TRBJ1-1; no reliable D call. The V end was cut by 6 bases, the J end by 2 bases, with 10 bases between. The CDR3 has 13 amino acids. CDR3 residues: CASSLGSNTEAFF. The CDR3 DNA follows: TGTGCCAGCAGCTTGGGTTCAAACACTGAAGCTTTCTTT.

For this clonotype: A much bigger clone sits one base away, suggesting this may be a read error. This chain joins TRBV2 and TRBJ2-7; TRBD2 aligns across 7 bases. The germline gives CDR1 SNHLY, CDR2 FYNNEI. CDR3 length: 14 amino acids. Trimming took 5 bases from V and 0 from J; bases not matched to a gene: 4. The DNA for the CDR3 is TGTGCCAGCAGTAGGTGGGGGGGCTCCTACGAGCAGTACTTC. Translated: CASSRWGGSYEQYF.

The V call is TRBV12-3 or TRBV12-4, the J call TRBJ2-5; D gene ambiguous. The V gene lost 0 bases and the J gene lost 4 bases, with 21 bases spanning the gap. The CDR3 is made up of 18 amino acids. The CDR3 region is CASSLALGLDPRPETQYF. In DNA, the CDR3 is TGTGCCAGCAGTTTAGCGCTAGGCCTTGACCCCAGGCCAGAGACCCAGTACTTC.